A selection of T cell receptor beta chains follows, all from one sample in a study of cytomegalovirus exposure and HLA in healthy donors. TCRdb's copy holds only in-frame clones and misses some; the assay was immunoSEQ multiplex PCR. The table has about 160,000 clones, 65% to 85% seen once. Sequencing was done on a sample of PBMCs. The receptors here all came from a woman aged 45-65 years in good health and CMV-seropositive. Both conserved end residues are part of each CDR3. D genes are given only for firm matches. Size values are once, few and many counts, or a class for expanded clones, and some rows have none.

clone_size | d_call | j_call | v_call | cdr3_nt | cdr3_aa
NA | NA | TRBJ1-1 | TRBV21-1 | TGTGCCAGCAGCCTGCGTGCCAGGAAGGAGGGCCCGGGGAACACTGAAGCTTTCTTT | CASSLRARKEGPGNTEAFF
NA | NA | TRBJ1-1 | TRBV10-1 | TGCGCCAGCAGCAAGGGGGGGATGGCTGAAGCTTTCTTT | CASSKGGMAEAFF
NA | TRBD1 | TRBJ1-2 | TRBV2 | TGTGCCAGCAGTGACAGGGGGCGCATCTATGGCTACACCTTC | CASSDRGRIYGYTF
NA | TRBD1 | TRBJ1-1 | TRBV6-5 | TGTGCCAGCAGGAGACAGGGGGGGAACACTGAAGCTTTCTTT | CASRRQGGNTEAFF
once | TRBD1 | TRBJ1-1 | TRBV28 | TGTGCCAGCAGTTCGTCACAGGGGTGGGGCACTGAAGCTTTCTTT | CASSSSQGWGTEAFF
NA | NA | TRBJ1-5 | TRBV4-1 | TGCGCCAGCAGCAAAGAGGCCCATAGCAATCAGCCCCAGCATTTT | CASSKEAHSNQPQHF
NA | TRBD1 | TRBJ1-6 | TRBV29-1 | TGCAGCGTGAGGACAGGGGGCTCCTATAATTCACCCCTCCACTTT | CSVRTGGSYNSPLHF
NA | NA | TRBJ2-5 | TRBV29-1 | TGCAGCGTTGAACGAAGCGCAGAGACCCAGTACTTC | CSVERSAETQYF
NA | TRBD1 | TRBJ1-1 | TRBV16 | TGTGCCAGCAGCCAATTTATCGGGACAGCCGTGAACACTGAAGCTTTCTTT | CASSQFIGTAVNTEAFF
NA | TRBD2 | TRBJ2-1 | TRBV7-3 | TGTGCCAGCAGCGCCAGCGGGGGGGCTCGTGGGGAGCAGTTCTTC | CASSASGGARGEQFF
NA | NA | TRBJ1-1 | TRBV9 | TGTGCCAGCAGCGTAGGAGACACTGAAGCTTTCTTT | CASSVGDTEAFF
NA | NA | TRBJ1-2 | TRBV2 | TGTGCCAGCAGTGTCTGGGGGCAAAGTGGCTACACCTTC | CASSVWGQSGYTF
NA | TRBD1 | TRBJ2-7 | TRBV5-1 | TGCGCCAGCAGCTTGGGCGGACAGGGGGGCTACGAGCAGTACTTC | CASSLGGQGGYEQYF
NA | TRBD1 | TRBJ2-7 | TRBV5-1 | TGCGCCAGCAGCCGGCGGACAGGGAAGAACTACGAGCAGTACTTC | CASSRRTGKNYEQYF
NA | NA | TRBJ1-4 | TRBV4-1 | TGCGCCAGCAGCCAAGATCTGCAGTCTGGTGAAAAACTGTTTTTT | CASSQDLQSGEKLFF
once | TRBD2 | TRBJ2-1 | TRBV11-2 | TGTGCCAGCAGCTCGACTAGCGGGGTTTCTGAGCAGTTCTTC | CASSSTSGVSEQFF
NA | TRBD1 | TRBJ1-2 | TRBV5-4 | TGTGCCAGCAGTTTAACAGGGGCCGTGGTCGGCTACACCTTC | CASSLTGAVVGYTF
NA | NA | TRBJ1-4 | TRBV20-1 | TGCAGTGCTTGGACTGATGAAAAACTGTTTTTT | CSAWTDEKLFF
few | NA | TRBJ1-1 | TRBV7-8 | TGTGCCAGCGCCCCTGGACACTTCACTGAAGCTTTCTTT | CASAPGHFTEAFF
NA | TRBD1 | TRBJ1-2 | TRBV6-5 | TGTGCCAGCAGTTACCCAGGGGGCCTGAGCTACACCTTC | CASSYPGGLSYTF
NA | NA | TRBJ1-1 | TRBV13 | TGTGCCAGCAGCTTAGGATCCGACGGGTACACTGAAGCTTTCTTT | CASSLGSDGYTEAFF
NA | TRBD2 | TRBJ2-3 | TRBV9 | TGTGCCAGCAGCGGGACGACTAGCCGCACAGATACGCAGTATTTT | CASSGTTSRTDTQYF
NA | NA | TRBJ1-2 | TRBV9 | TGTGCCAGCAGCAGCTTCGGACATGCTGATGGCTACACCTTC | CASSSFGHADGYTF
NA | NA | TRBJ1-5 | TRBV7-8 | TGTGCCAGCAGCACCCAATCTATGGGGGGGGGTCGCAATCAGCCCCAGCATTTT | CASSTQSMGGGRNQPQHF
NA | TRBD1 | TRBJ2-1 | TRBV6-5 | TGTGCCAGCAGCAGGGGGATGGCTCATAGGAATGAGCAGTTCTTC | CASSRGMAHRNEQFF
NA | NA | TRBJ2-6 | TRBV10-2 | TGCGCCACAAGTGGGGCAGGGCTCTCTGGGGCCAACGTCCTGACTTTC | CATSGAGLSGANVLTF
NA | NA | TRBJ1-1 | TRBV11-2 | TGTGCCAGCAGCTCCATTACGGGCACTGAAGCTTTCTTT | CASSSITGTEAFF
few | TRBD1 | TRBJ2-7 | TRBV9 | TGTGCCAGCAGCGCCGGGACAGGGATCTACGAGCAGTACTTC | CASSAGTGIYEQYF
NA | TRBD2 | TRBJ2-2 | TRBV5-5 | TGTGCCAGCAGCTTGGCGTTAGCGGGGGGAGCGAACACCGGGGAGCTGTTTTTT | CASSLALAGGANTGELFF
NA | NA | TRBJ2-7 | TRBV4-2 | TGTGCCAGCGGAGTCACCAGCTACGAGCAGTACTTC | CASGVTSYEQYF
NA | TRBD1 | TRBJ1-2 | TRBV5-1 | TGCGCCAGCAGCATGACAGGGGATTCTTCACATTCTAACTATGGCTACACCTTC | CASSMTGDSSHSNYGYTF
NA | TRBD1 | TRBJ2-7 | TRBV4-1 | TGCGCCAGCAGCCAAAACCCGGGACAGGGGGCTTACGAGCAGTACTTC | CASSQNPGQGAYEQYF
NA | NA | TRBJ1-1 | TRBV5-1 | TGCGCCAGCAGCGCCGGATCAGGGAGGGGGGAGACTGAAGCTTTCTTT | CASSAGSGRGETEAFF
once | NA | TRBJ1-5 | TRBV4-2 | TGTGCCAGCAGCCTACAAAGCAATCAGCCCCAGCATTTT | CASSLQSNQPQHF
NA | TRBD1 | TRBJ1-5 | TRBV7-2 | TGTGCCAGCAGCGAACAGGGGGGGAAAAGTCAGCCCCAGCATTTT | CASSEQGGKSQPQHF
NA | NA | TRBJ2-1 | TRBV5-5 | TGTGCCAGCAGCCCCCAGGGAGGAAGCTCCTACAATGAGCAGTTCTTC | CASSPQGGSSYNEQFF
NA | NA | TRBJ2-5 | TRBV6-1 | TGTGCCAGCAGTGAAGAGGGGTATTTGGCCCAGTACTTC | CASSEEGYLAQYF
NA | TRBD2 | TRBJ2-7 | TRBV5-4 | TGTGCCAGCAGCGCGGGGGGAAGCGGGGGCTCCTACGAGCAGTACTTC | CASSAGGSGGSYEQYF
NA | NA | TRBJ2-1 | TRBV19 | TGTGCCAGTAGTATAGTCACCGGCTCCTACAATGAGCAGTTCTTC | CASSIVTGSYNEQFF
NA | NA | TRBJ1-1 | TRBV23-1 | TGCGCCAACCAGGGCAGGGGCACTGAAGCTTTCTTT | CANQGRGTEAFF
NA | NA | TRBJ1-1 | TRBV6-5 | TGTGCCAGCAGTTACTCCTCGAACACTGAAGCTTTCTTT | CASSYSSNTEAFF
once | TRBD1 | TRBJ2-7 | TRBV4-2 | TGTGCCAGCAGGTTACACCAGCGGGACAGGGGTGCCTACGAGCAGTACTTC | CASRLHQRDRGAYEQYF
NA | NA | TRBJ1-4 | TRBV18 | TGTGCCAGCTCACCAGTGAGTCAGGGTCATGGGAAACTGTTTTTT | CASSPVSQGHGKLFF
NA | NA | TRBJ2-5 | TRBV29-1 | TGCAGCGCTTTCGGAGGGGAGGAGACCCAGTACTTC | CSAFGGEETQYF
few | NA | TRBJ2-5 | TRBV11-2 | TGTGCCAGCAGCGAACGCCCGACCCGGGACTTCGTGGAGACCCAGTACTTC | CASSERPTRDFVETQYF
NA | TRBD1 | TRBJ1-1 | TRBV2 | TGTGCCAGCAGGACCACGACAGGGCTGAACACTGAAGCTTTCTTT | CASRTTTGLNTEAFF
NA | TRBD1 | TRBJ1-1 | TRBV11-3 | TGTGCCAGCAGCCCCGGACAGGGGGCGGTGAACACTGAAGCTTTCTTT | CASSPGQGAVNTEAFF
NA | TRBD2 | TRBJ2-3 | TRBV30 | TGTGCCTGGCCTAGCCGGACTAGCGGGGGGGAGGCAGATACGCAGTATTTT | CAWPSRTSGGEADTQYF
NA | NA | TRBJ2-7 | TRBV5-1 | TGCGCCAGCAGCTTGTGGTCAGGGTACGAGCAGTACTTC | CASSLWSGYEQYF
NA | TRBD1 | TRBJ2-7 | TRBV6-1 | TGTGCCAGCAGTGAATCCCCGGGACAGGGTTTCTACGAGCAGTACTTC | CASSESPGQGFYEQYF
NA | NA | TRBJ1-1 | TRBV5-1 | TGCGCCAGCAGCGGAGACGGGAACACTGAAGCTTTCTTT | CASSGDGNTEAFF
few | NA | TRBJ1-6 | TRBV4-2 | TGTGCCAGCAGCGACGGACTCTATAATTCACCCCTCCACTTT | CASSDGLYNSPLHF
NA | NA | TRBJ1-2 | TRBV5-1 | TGCGCCAGCAGCCCCGTGGCCTCAACAAAGACAGCTGGCTACACCTTC | CASSPVASTKTAGYTF
NA | NA | TRBJ1-2 | TRBV2 | TGTGCCAGCAGGGAGGGCGGCTACACCTTC | CASREGGYTF
NA | NA | TRBJ2-7 | TRBV5-1 | TGCGCCAGCAGCCTGGCAACAGGGACCTCCTACGAGCAGTACTTC | CASSLATGTSYEQYF
NA | NA | TRBJ1-2 | TRBV13 | TGTGCCAGCAGCTTCCCAGGGTTGGACTATGGCTACACCTTC | CASSFPGLDYGYTF
NA | TRBD2 | TRBJ2-1 | TRBV2 | TGTGCCAGCAGTGAAGCTAGCGGGGGAACCTACAATGAGCAGTTCTTC | CASSEASGGTYNEQFF
NA | NA | TRBJ1-1 | TRBV30 | TGTGCCTGGAGTGTGTTGGTAGGGGGGGAAACTGAAGCTTTCTTT | CAWSVLVGGETEAFF